This T cell receptor (beta chain) appears in the sequencing data of a study of OX40 agonist ivuxolimab in advanced cancers. Study in general: Every 2 weeks, patients got intravenous ivuxolimab at one of six dose levels (0.01-10 mg/kg).

The CDR3 contains 14 residues. Germline V gene lookup returns CDR1 SEHNR and CDR2 FQNEAQ (reference sequence). The V gene lost 1 base and the J gene lost 1 base, with 6 bases spanning the gap. Data came from immunoSEQ multiplex PCR; TCRdb stores just in-frame clones and leaves some out. The table includes 65,000 to 80,000 clones, over 80% detected once. The material sequenced was CD4+ or CD8+ T cells sorted from blood, taken in a trial of the OX40 agonist ivuxolimab. The gene calls are TRBV7-9 and TRBJ2-3; no firm D call. This receptor was identified in an adult with an advanced solid tumor such as melanoma, head and neck, liver or kidney cancer. The CDR3 sequence: CASSLVAGTDTQYF. CDR3 in DNA: TGTGCCAGCAGCTTAGTGGCGGGCACAGATACGCAGTATTTT.